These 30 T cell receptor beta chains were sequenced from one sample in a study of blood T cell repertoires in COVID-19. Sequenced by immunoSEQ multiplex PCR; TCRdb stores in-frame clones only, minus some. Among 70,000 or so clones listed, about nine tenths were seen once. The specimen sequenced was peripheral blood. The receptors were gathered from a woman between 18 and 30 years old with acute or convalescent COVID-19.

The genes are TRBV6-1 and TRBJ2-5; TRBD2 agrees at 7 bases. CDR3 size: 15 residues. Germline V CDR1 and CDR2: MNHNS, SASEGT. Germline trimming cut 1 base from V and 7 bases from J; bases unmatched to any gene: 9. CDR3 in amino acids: CASSEGTRAAGTQYF. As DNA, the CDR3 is TGTGCCAGCAGTGAAGGGACTAGGGCGGCAGGGACCCAGTACTTC.

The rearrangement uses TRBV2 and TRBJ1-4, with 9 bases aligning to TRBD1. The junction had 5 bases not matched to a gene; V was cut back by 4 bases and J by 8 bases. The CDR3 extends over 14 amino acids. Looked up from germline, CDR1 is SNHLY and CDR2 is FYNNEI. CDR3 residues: CASSVGTGKEKLFF. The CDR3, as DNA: TGTGCCAGCAGTGTGGGGACAGGGAAAGAAAAACTGTTTTTT.

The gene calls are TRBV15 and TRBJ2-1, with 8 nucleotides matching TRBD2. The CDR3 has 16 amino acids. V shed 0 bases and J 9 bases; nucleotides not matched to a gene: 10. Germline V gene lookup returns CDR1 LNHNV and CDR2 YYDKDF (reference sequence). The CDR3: CATSREGGTRGVEQFF. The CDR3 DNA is TGTGCCACCAGCAGAGAAGGAGGGACTAGAGGGGTTGAGCAGTTCTTC.

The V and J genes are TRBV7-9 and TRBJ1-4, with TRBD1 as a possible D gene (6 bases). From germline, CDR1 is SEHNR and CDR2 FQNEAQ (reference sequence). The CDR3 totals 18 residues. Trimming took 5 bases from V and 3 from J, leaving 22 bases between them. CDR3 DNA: TGTGCCAGCAGCCCACGATTAGGGGGTGGGCCAGCTAATGAAAAACTGTTTTTT. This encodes CASSPRLGGGPANEKLFF.

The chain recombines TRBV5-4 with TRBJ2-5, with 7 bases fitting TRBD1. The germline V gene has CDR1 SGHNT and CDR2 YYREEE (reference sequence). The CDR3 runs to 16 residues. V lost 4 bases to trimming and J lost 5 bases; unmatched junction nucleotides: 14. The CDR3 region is CASSQYKTGSVETQYF. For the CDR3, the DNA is TGTGCCAGCAGCCAGTACAAGACAGGGTCTGTGGAGACCCAGTACTTC. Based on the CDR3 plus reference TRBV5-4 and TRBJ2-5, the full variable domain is ETGVTQSPTHLIKTRGQQVTLRCSSQSGHNTVSWYQQALGQGPQFIFQYYREEENGRGNFPPRFSGLQFPNYSSELNVNALELDDSALYLCASSQYKTGSVETQYFGPGTRLLVL.

The CDR3 is CASSPRGGADTEAFF. The CDR3 nucleotides are TGTGCCAGCAGCCCCCGGGGGGGGGCGGACACTGAAGCTTTCTTT. The chain has TRBV7-9 and TRBJ1-1; the D gene is possibly TRBD1 (6 bases). CDR3 length: 15 residues. Germline values: CDR1 SEHNR, CDR2 FQNEAQ (reference sequence). V was shortened by 5 bases and J by 3 bases, with 16 bases between the two germline ends.

This CDR3 is CASSKEGAGGVGVVEKLFF. The CDR3 bases are TGTGCCAGCAGCAAAGAGGGGGCAGGGGGCGTTGGGGTGGTTGAAAAACTGTTTTTT. V and J are TRBV21-1 and TRBJ1-4; the DNA was not used to check the table's D call, TRBD1. TRBV21-1 constitutes a pseudogene. The CDR3 is 19 amino acids.

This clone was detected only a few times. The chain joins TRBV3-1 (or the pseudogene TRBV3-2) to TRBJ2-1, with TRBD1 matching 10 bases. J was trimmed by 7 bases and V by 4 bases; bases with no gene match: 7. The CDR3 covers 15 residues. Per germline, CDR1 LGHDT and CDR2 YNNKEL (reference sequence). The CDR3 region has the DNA TGTGCCAGCAGCCCCGGGACAGGGGTCGGAAATGAGCAGTTCTTC. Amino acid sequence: CASSPGTGVGNEQFF.

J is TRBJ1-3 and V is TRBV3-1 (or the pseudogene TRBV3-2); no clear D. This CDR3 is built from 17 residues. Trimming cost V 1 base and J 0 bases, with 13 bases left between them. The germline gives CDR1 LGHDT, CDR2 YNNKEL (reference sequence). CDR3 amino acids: CASSQVFSGSSGNTIYF. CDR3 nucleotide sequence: TGTGCCAGCAGCCAAGTCTTCTCCGGGAGCTCTGGAAACACCATATATTTT.

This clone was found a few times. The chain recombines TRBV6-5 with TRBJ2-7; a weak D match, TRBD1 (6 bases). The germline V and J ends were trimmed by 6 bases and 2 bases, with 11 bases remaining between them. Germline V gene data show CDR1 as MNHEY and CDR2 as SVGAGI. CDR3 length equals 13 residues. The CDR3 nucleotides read TGTGCCAGCAGCTTAGACAGGACCTACGAGCAGTACTTC. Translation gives CASSLDRTYEQYF.

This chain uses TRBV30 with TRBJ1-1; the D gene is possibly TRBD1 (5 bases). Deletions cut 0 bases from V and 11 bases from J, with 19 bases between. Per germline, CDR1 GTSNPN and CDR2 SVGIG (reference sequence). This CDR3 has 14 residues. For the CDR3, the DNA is TGTGCCTGGAGTGTTTCAGGGATGTTGGATCGGGCTTTCTTT. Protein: CAWSVSGMLDRAFF.

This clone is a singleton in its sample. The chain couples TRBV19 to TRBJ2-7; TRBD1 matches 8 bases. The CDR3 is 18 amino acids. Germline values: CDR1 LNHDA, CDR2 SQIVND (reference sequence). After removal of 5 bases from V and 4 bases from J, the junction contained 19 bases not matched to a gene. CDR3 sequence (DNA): TGTGCCAGTAGTGCCAATGGGGCACAGGGGGGAGCTTCGTACGAGCAGTACTTC. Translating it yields CASSANGAQGGASYEQYF.

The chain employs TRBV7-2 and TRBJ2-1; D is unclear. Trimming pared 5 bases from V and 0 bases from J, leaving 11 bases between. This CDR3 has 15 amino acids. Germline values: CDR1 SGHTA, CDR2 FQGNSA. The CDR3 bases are TGTGCCAGCAGCCCGGTGGAGAGCTCCTACAATGAGCAGTTCTTC. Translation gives CASSPVESSYNEQFF.

CDR3 nucleotides: TGTGCCAGCAGCCTCGCCGCAGGGCGCCTACAAGAGACCCAGTACTTC. Its protein is CASSLAAGRLQETQYF. The genes are TRBV14 and TRBJ2-5; TRBD1 might be the D (5 bases). This CDR3 has 16 residues. V lost 4 bases to trimming and J lost 2 bases, with 17 bases between them. Germline lookup yields CDR1 SGHDN and CDR2 FVKESK.

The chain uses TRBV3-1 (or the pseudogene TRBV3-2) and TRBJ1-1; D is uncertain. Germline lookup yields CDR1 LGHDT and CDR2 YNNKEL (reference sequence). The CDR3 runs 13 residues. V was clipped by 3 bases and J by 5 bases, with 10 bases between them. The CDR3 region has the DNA TGTGCCAGCAGCCACCGGGGTACGACTGAAGCTTTCTTT. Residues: CASSHRGTTEAFF.

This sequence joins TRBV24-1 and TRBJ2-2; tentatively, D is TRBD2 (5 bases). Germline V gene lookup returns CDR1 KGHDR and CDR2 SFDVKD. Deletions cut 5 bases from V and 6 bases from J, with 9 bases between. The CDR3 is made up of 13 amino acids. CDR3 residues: CATSGGQAGELFF. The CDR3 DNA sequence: TGTGCCACCAGTGGAGGGCAGGCCGGGGAGCTGTTTTTT.

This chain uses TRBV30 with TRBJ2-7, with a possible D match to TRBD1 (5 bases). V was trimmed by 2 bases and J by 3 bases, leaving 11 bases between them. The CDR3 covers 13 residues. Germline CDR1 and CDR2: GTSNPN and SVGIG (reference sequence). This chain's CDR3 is CAWSQGTLYEQYF. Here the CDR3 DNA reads TGTGCCTGGAGTCAGGGCACCCTCTACGAGCAGTACTTC.

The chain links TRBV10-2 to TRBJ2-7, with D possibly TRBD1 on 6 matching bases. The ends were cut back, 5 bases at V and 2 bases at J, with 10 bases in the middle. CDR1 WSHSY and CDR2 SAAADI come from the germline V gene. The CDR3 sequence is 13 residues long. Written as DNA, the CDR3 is TGCGCCAGCAGTCCGACAGGAACCTACGAGCAGTACTTC. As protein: CASSPTGTYEQYF.

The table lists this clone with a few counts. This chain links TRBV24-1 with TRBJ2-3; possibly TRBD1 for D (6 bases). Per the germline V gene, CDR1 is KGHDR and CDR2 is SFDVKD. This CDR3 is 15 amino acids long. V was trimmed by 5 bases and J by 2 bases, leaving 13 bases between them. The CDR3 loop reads CATSGDGGSTDTQYF. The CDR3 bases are TGTGCCACCAGTGGGGATGGGGGCTCCACAGATACGCAGTATTTT.

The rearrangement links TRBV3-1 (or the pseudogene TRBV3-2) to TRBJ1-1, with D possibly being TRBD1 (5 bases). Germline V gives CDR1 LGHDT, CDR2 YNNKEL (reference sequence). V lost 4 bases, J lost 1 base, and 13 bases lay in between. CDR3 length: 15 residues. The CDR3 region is CASSPIGQTNTEAFF. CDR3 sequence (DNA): TGTGCCAGCAGCCCCATTGGACAAACGAACACTGAAGCTTTCTTT.

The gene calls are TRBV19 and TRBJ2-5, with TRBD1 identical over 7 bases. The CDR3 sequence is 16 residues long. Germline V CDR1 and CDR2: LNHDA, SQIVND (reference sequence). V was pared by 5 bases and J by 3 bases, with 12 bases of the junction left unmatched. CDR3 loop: CASSARGILGKETQYF. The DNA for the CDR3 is TGTGCCAGTAGTGCCAGGGGGATCCTAGGGAAAGAGACCCAGTACTTC.

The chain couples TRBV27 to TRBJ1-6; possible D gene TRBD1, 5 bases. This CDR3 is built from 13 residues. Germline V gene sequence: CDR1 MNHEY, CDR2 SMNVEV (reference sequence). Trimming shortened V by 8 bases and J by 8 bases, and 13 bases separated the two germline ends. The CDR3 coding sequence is TGTGCCAGCGCGCAGGGAAGGGATTCACCCCTCCACTTT. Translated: CASAQGRDSPLHF.

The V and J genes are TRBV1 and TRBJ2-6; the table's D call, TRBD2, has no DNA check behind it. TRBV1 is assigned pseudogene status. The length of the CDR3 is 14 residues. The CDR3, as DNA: TGCACCAGCAGCTTTCTCTCTGGGGCCAACGTCCTGACTTTC. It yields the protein CTSSFLSGANVLTF.

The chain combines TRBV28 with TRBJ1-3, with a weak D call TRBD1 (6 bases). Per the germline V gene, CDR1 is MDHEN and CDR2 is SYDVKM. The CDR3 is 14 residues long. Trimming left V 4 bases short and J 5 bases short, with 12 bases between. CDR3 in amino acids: CASSSQGGRNTIYF. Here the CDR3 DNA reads TGTGCCAGCAGTTCACAGGGAGGGAGAAACACCATATATTTT.

CDR3 DNA sequence: TGTGCCAGCAGTTTACTAGCGGACCCCCTCAATGAGCAGTTCTTC. The encoded protein is CASSLLADPLNEQFF. The J gene is TRBJ2-1, the V gene TRBV27, with 7 bases identical to TRBD2. Germline-derived CDR1 and CDR2 are MNHEY and SMNVEV (reference sequence). Trimming cost V 2 bases and J 6 bases; bases outside gene matches: 7. The CDR3 sequence is 15 residues long.

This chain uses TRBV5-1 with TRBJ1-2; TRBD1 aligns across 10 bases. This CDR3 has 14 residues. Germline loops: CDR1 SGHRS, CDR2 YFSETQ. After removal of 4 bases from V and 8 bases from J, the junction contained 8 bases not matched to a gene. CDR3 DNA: TGCGCCAGCAGCCCCGGGACAGGGGCGGAGGGCTACACCTTC. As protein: CASSPGTGAEGYTF.

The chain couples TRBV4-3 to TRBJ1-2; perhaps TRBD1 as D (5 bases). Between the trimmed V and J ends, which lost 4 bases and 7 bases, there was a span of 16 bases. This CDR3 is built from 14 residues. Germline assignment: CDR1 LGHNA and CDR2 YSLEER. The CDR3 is CASSLLGGWSGYTF. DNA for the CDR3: TGCGCCAGCAGCCTCCTGGGGGGTTGGTCTGGCTACACCTTC.

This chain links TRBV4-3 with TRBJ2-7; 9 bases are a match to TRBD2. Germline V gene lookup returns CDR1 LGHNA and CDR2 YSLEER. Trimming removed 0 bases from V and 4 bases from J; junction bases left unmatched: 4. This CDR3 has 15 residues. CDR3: CASSQDSGSGYEQYF. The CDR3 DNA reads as TGCGCCAGCAGCCAAGATAGCGGGAGCGGTTACGAGCAGTACTTC.

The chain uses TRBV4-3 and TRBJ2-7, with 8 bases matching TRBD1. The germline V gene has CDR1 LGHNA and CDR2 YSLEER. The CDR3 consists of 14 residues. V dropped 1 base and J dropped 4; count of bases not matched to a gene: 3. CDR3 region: CASSQARGPYEQYF. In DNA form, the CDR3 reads TGCGCCAGCAGCCAAGCCAGGGGGCCTTACGAGCAGTACTTC.

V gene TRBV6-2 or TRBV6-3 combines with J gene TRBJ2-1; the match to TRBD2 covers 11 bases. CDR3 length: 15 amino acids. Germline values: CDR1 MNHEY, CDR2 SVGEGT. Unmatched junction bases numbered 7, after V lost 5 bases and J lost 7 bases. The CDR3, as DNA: TGTGCCAGCAGTGCCCGACTAGCGGGACTGAATGAGCAGTTCTTC. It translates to CASSARLAGLNEQFF.